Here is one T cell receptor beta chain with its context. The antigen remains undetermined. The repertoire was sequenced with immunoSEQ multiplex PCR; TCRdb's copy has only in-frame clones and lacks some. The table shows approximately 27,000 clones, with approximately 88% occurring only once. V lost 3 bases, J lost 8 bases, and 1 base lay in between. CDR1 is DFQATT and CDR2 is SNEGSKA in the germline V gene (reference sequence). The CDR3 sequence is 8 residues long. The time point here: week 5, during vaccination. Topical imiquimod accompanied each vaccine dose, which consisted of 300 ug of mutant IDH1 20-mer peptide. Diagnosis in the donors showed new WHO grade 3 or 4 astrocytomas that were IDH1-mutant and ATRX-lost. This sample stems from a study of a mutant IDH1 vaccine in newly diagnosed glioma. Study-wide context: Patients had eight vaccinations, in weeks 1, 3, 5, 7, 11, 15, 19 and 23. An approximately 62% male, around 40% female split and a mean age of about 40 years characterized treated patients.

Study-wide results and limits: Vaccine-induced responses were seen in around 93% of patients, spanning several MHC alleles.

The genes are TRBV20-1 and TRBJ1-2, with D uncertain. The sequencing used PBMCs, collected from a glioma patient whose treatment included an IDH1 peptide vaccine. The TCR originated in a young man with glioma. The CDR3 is CSASGYTF. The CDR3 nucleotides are TGCAGTGCTAGCGGCTACACCTTC.